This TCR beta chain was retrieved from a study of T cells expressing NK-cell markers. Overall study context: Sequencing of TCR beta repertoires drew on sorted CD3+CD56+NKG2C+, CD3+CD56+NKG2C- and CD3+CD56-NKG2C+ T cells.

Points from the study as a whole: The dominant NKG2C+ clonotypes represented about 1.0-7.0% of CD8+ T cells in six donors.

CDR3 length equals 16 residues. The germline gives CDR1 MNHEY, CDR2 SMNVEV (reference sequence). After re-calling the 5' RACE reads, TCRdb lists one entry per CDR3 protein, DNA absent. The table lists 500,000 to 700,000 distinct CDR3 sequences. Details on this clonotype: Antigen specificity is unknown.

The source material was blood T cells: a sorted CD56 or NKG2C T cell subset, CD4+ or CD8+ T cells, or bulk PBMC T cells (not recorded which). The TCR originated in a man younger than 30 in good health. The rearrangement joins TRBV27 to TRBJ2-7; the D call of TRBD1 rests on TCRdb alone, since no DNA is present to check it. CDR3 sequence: CASSLTRGLSTHEQYF.